The clone carrying this T cell receptor beta chain is a singleton in its sample. This specimen comes from a study of CD8+CD57+ T cells in acquired aplastic anemia. Those patients picked for sequencing had displayed CD8+CD57+ cell expansion on flow cytometry. Each patient gave a blood sample that was collected before any therapy had been received. Genomic DNA constituted the template upon which TCR beta VDJ and CDR3 profiling was performed. TCRdb independently ran MiXCR on the reads; one entry per CDR3 protein. The sample lists about 200,000 distinct CDR3 sequences; 60% to 80% were seen once. Unmatched junction bases numbered 6, after V lost 5 bases and J lost 5 bases. The CDR3 contains 15 residues. Germline lookup yields CDR1 SGHVS and CDR2 FQNEAQ.

The sample taken for sequencing was sorted CD4+, CD8+, or CD8+CD57+ T cells (not recorded which) from PBMCs. The origin of this receptor is a human donor with aplastic anemia. This sequence joins TRBV7-8 and TRBJ2-7, with 13 nucleotides matching TRBD2. CDR3 in DNA: TGTGCCAGCAGCCCCTGGACTAGCGGGAGCGACGAGCAGTACTTC. Protein product: CASSPWTSGSDEQYF.